This T cell receptor (beta chain) was recorded in a study of T cells in Graves' hyperthyroidism and ophthalmopathy. The patients, who ranged from 18 to 65 in age, presented with newly diagnosed hyperthyroidism lasting under 2 months. The study left out patients who had uncontrolled infection, other autoimmune disease, pregnancy or lactation. The CDR3 covers 14 residues. Trimming removed 3 bases at V and 6 bases at J, with 12 bases between. Per the germline V gene, CDR1 is MNHNS and CDR2 is SASEGT. RNA transcripts served as the template for amplifying TCR beta CDR3 regions. During a first-round RT-PCR of the TCR CDR3, the HTBI primer set was used. TCRdb processed the multiplex PCR reads anew with MiXCR; each CDR3 protein has one entry. The sample holds approximately 530,000 distinct CDR3 sequences, around 15% seen once.

The receptor was isolated from a woman under 30 with Graves' hyperthyroidism. Sequencing input: blood. The gene calls are TRBV6-1 and TRBJ2-1; D might be TRBD2 (7 bases). This chain's CDR3 is CASSDGGGGNEQFF. The CDR3 DNA is TGTGCCAGCAGTGACGGGGGCGGGGGCAATGAGCAGTTCTTC.